Here is one T cell receptor (beta chain) with its context. Its antigen is undetermined. Produced via immunoSEQ multiplex PCR; TCRdb's table is partial and in-frame only. The sample has about 6,500 clones, roughly 76% seen once. Trimming took 5 bases from V and 2 from J, leaving 13 bases between them. Germline CDR1 reads LNHDA; CDR2 reads SQIVND (reference sequence). This CDR3 spans 14 amino acids. The sample is drawn from a study of immune evolution from preneoplasia to lung adenocarcinoma. General study points: Top clone share appeared to fall from AAH through AIS, MIA, adenocarcinoma.

Resections took place in Japan or China from the mid-2010s to the late 2010s. Two lung cancer pathologists independently confirmed each histologic diagnosis. This clonotype was obtained from a person aged 55 to 70 with lung adenocarcinoma. The sample taken for sequencing was FFPE invasive lung adenocarcinoma tissue. The J gene is TRBJ2-7, the V gene TRBV19; D is possibly TRBD2 (5 bases). The CDR3 bases are TGTGCCAGTAGTCAACGGACTCGACCCTACGAGCAGTACTTC. Translated: CASSQRTRPYEQYF. Full variable domain (remainder filled in from reference TRBV19 and TRBJ2-7): DGGITQSPKYLFRKEGQNVTLSCEQNLNHDAMYWYRQDPGQGLRLIYYSQIVNDFQKGDIAEGYSVSREKKESFPLTVTSAQKNPTAFYLCASSQRTRPYEQYFGPGTRLTVT.